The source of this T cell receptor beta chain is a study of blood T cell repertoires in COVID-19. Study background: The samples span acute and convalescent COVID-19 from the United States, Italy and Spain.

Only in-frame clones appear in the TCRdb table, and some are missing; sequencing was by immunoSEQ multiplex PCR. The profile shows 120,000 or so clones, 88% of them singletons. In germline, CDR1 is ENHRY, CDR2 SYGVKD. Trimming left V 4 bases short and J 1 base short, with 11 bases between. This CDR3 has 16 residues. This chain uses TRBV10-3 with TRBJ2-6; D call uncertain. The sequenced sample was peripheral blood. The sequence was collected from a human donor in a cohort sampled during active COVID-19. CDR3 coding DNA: TGTGCCATCAGTGCAGTCGGGTTTTCTGGGGCCAACGTCCTGACTTTC. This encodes CAISAVGFSGANVLTF.